This entry describes one TCR beta chain. As for treatment: randomized to nivolumab then ipilimumab (arm A) or the reverse (arm B). This specimen belongs to a study of sequential checkpoint blockade in melanoma. Study-wide context: Patients were randomized 1:1 to nivolumab-then-ipilimumab or ipilimumab-then-nivolumab first-line. Both treatment sequences were followed by maintenance nivolumab. DNA from 91 pretreatment tumor samples underwent TCRβ immunosequencing.

This CDR3 contains 12 residues. V dropped 5 bases and J dropped 8; count of bases not matched to a gene: 5. Germline V gives CDR1 WSHSY, CDR2 SAAADI. TCRdb keeps only in-frame clones here, not all; method: immunoSEQ multiplex PCR. Counted here are about 19,000 clones, roughly 73% occurring once; the ten biggest clones make up 4% to 6%. The receptor's source is a human donor with melanoma. Sequencing was performed on tumor tissue (inferred from file names), taken from a patient given nivolumab and ipilimumab in sequence. The chain is built from TRBV10-2 and TRBJ1-2; 7 nucleotides align to TRBD1. The CDR3 region is CASSQGQTGYTF. The DNA for the CDR3 is TGCGCCAGCAGTCAGGGACAGACGGGCTACACCTTC.